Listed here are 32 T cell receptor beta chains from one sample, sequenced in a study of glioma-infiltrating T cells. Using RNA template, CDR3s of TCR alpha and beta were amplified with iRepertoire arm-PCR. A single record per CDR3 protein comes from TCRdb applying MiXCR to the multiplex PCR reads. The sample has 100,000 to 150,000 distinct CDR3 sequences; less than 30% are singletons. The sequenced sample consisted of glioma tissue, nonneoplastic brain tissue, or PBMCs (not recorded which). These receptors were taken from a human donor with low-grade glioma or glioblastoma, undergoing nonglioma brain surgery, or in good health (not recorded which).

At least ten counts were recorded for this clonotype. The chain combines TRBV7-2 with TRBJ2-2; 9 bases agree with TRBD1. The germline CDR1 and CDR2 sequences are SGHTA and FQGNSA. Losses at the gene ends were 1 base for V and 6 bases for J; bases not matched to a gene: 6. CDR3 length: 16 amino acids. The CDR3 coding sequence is TGTGCCAGCAGCTTAGGAAGACAGGGGGGGGCCGGGGAGCTGTTTTTT. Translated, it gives CASSLGRQGGAGELFF.

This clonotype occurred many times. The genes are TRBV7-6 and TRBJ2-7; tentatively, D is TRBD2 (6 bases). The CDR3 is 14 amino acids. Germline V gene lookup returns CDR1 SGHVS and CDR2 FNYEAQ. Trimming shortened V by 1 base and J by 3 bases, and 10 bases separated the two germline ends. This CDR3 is CASSLDQTSYEQYF. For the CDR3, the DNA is TGTGCCAGCAGCTTAGACCAGACTAGCTACGAGCAGTACTTC.

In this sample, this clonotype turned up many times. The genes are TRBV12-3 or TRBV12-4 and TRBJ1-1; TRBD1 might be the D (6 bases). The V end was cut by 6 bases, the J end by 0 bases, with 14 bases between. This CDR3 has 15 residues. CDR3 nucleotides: TGTGCCAGCAGCGACGGACAGCCGCTGAACACTGAAGCTTTCTTT. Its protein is CASSDGQPLNTEAFF.

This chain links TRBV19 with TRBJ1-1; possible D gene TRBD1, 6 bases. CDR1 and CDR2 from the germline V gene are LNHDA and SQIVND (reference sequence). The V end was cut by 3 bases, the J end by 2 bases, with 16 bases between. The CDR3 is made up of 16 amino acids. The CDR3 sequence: CASSMPRGNKNTEAFF. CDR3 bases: TGTGCCAGTAGTATGCCCAGGGGTAATAAAAACACTGAAGCTTTCTTT.

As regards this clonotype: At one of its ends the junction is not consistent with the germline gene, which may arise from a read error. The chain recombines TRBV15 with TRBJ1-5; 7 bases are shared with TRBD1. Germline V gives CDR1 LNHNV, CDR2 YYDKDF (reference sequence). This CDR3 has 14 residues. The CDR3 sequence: CANSRGQSSQPQHF. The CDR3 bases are TGTGCCAACAGCAGGGGACAGTCCAGTCAGCCCCAGCATTTT. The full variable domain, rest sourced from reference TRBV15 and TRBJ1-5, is DAMVIQNPRYQVTQFGKPVTLSCSQTLNHNVMYWYQQKSSQAPKLLFHYYDKDFNNEADTPDNFQSRRPNTSFCFLDIRSPGLGDTAMYLCANSRGQSSQPQHFGDGTRLSIL.

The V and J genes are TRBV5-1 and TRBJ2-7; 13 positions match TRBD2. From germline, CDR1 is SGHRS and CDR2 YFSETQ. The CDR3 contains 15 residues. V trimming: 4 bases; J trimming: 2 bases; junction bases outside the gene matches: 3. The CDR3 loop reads CASSQGLAGPYEQYF. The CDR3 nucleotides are TGCGCCAGCAGCCAGGGACTAGCGGGACCCTACGAGCAGTACTTC.

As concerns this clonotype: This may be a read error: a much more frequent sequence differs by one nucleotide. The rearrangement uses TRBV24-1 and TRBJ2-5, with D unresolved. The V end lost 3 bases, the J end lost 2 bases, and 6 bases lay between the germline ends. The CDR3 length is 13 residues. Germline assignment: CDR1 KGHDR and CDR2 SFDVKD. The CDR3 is CATSDQLQETQYF. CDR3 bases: TGTGCCACCAGTGATCAATTACAAGAGACCCAGTACTTC.

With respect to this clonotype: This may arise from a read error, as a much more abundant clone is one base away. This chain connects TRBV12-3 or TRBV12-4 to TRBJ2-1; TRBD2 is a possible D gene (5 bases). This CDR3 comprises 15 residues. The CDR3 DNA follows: TGTGCCAGCATTTTAGCGAGGGATTCCTACAATGAGCAGTTCTTC. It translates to CASILARDSYNEQFF.

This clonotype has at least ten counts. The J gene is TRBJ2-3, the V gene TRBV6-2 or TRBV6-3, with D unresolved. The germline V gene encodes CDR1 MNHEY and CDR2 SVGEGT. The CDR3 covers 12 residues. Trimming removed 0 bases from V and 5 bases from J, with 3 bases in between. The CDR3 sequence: CASSYSIDTQYF. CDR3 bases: TGTGCCAGCAGTTACTCTATAGATACGCAGTATTTT.

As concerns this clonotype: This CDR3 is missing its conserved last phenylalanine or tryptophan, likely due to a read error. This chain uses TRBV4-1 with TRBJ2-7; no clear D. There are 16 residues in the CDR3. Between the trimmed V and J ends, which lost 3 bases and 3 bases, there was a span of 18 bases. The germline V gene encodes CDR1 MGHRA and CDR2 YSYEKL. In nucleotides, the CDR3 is TGCGCCAGCAGCCAGCCCTACACCCTTCTCTTCTACGAGCAGTACATC. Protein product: CASSQPYTLLFYEQYI.

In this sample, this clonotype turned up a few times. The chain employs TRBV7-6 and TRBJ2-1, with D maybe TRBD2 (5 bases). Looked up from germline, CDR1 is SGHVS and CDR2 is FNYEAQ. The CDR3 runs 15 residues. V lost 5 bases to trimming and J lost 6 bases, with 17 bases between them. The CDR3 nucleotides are TGTGCCAGCAGCGAAGGGCGGGTAGGCTTCAATGAGCAGTTCTTC. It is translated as CASSEGRVGFNEQFF.

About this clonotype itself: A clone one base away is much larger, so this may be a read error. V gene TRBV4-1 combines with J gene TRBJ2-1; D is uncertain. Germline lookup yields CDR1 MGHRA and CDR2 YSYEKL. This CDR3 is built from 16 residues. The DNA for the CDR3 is TGCGCCAGCAGCCAAGGTCGCGGTGGTAGCCACAATGAGCAGCTCTTC. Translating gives CASSQGRGGSHNEQLF.

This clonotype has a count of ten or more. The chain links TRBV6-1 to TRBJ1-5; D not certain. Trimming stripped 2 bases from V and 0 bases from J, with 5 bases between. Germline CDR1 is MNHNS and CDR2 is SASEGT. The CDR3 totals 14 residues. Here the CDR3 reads CASSEQVSNQPQHF. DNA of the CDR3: TGTGCCAGCAGTGAACAGGTTAGCAATCAGCCCCAGCATTTT.

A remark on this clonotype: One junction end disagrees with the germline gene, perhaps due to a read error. This chain's CDR3 is CASRQELAGETQYF. The CDR3 DNA reads TGCGCCAGCAGGCAAGAACTAGCGGGAGAGACCCAATACTTC. The rearrangement joins TRBV4-3 to TRBJ2-5; the match to TRBD2 covers 11 bases. The CDR3 is 14 amino acids. Germline CDR1 LGHNA, CDR2 YSLEER.

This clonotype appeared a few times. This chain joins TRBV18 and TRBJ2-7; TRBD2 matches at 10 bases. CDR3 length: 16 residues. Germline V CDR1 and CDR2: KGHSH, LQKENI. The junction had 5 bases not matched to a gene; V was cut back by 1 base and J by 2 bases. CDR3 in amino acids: CASSPRVLAGAYEQYF. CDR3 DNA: TGTGCCAGCTCACCACGGGTCCTAGCGGGAGCCTACGAGCAGTACTTC.

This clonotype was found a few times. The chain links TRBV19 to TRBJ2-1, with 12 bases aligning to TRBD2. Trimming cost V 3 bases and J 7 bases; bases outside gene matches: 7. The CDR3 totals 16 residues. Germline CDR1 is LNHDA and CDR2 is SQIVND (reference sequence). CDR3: CASSMPSGRAANEQFF. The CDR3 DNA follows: TGTGCCAGTAGTATGCCTAGCGGGAGGGCCGCAAATGAGCAGTTCTTC.

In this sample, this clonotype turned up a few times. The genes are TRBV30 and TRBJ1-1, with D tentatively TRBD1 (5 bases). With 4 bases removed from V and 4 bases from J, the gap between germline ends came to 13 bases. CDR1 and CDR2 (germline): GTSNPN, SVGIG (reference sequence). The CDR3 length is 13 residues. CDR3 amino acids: CAWTRDVSTEAFF. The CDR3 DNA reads TGTGCCTGGACCAGGGACGTTTCCACTGAAGCTTTCTTT.

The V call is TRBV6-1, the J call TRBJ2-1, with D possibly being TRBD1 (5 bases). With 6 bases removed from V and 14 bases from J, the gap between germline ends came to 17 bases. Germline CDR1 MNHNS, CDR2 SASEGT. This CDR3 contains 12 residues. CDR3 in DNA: TGTGCCAGCAGCCCTAGGTGGGGCGAGGAGTTCTTC. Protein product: CASSPRWGEEFF.

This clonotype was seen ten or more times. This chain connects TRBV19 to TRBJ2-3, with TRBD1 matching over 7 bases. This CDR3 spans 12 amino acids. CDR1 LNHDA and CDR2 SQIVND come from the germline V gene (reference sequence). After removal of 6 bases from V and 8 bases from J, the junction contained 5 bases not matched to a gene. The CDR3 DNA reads TGTGCCAGTAGCGATTCAGGGGGTACGCAGTATTTT. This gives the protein CASSDSGGTQYF. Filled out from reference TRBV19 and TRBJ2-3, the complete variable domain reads DGGITQSPKYLFRKEGQNVTLSCEQNLNHDAMYWYRQDPGQGLRLIYYSQIVNDFQKGDIAEGYSVSREKKESFPLTVTSAQKNPTAFYLCASSDSGGTQYFGPGTRLTVL.

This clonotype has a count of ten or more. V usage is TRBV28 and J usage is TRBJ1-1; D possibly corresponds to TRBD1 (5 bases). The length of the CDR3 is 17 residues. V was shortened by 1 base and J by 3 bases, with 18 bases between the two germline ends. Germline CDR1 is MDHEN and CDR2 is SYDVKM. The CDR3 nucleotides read TGTGCCAGCAGTTTATTCGGGGGACCTAACCAGCACACTGAAGCTTTCTTT. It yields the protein CASSLFGGPNQHTEAFF.

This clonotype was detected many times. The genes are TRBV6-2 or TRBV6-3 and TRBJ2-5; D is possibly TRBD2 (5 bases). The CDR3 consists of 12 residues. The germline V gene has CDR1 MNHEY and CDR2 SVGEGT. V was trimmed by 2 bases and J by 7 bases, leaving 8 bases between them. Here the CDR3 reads CASSYERRTQYF. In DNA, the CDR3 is TGTGCCAGCAGTTACGAGCGGAGGACCCAGTACTTC.

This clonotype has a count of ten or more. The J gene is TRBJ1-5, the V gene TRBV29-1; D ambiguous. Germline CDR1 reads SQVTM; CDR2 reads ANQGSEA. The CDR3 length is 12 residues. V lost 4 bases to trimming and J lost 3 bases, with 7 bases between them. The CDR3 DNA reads TGCAGCGTTGGCGTCCACAATCAGCCCCAGCATTTT. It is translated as CSVGVHNQPQHF.

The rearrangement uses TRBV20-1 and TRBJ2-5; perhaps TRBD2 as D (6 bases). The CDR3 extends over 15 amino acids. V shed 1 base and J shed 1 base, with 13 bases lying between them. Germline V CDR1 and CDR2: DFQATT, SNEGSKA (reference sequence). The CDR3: CSARVPGTRQETQYF. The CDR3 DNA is TGCAGTGCTAGAGTACCCGGGACTCGCCAAGAGACCCAGTACTTC.

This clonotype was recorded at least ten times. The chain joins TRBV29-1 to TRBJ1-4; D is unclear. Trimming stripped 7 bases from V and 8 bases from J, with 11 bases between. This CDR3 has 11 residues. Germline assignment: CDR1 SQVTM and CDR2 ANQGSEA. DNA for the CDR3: TGCAGCGGCACGTTCGGGGAAAAACTGTTTTTT. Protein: CSGTFGEKLFF.

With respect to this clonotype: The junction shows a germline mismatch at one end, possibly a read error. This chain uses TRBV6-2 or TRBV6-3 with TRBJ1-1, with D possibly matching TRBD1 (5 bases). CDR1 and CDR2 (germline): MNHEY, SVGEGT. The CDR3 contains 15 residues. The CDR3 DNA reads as TGTGCCAGCAGTTACCACGGACACCTGAACACTGAAGCTTTGTTT. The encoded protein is CASSYHGHLNTEALF.

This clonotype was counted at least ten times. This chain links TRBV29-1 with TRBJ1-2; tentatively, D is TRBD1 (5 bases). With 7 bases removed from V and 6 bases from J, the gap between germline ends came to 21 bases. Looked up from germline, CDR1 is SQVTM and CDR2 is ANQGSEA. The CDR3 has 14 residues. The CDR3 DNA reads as TGCAGCGGCAGCGCAGGGAGTCGGGTGGATGGCTACACCTTC. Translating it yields CSGSAGSRVDGYTF.

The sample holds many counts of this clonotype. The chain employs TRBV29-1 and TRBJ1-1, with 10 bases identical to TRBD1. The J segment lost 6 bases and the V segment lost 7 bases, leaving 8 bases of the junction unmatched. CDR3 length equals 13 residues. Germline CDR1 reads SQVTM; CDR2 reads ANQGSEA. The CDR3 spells CSATGQGISEAFF. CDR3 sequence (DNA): TGCAGCGCTACGGGACAGGGGATCTCTGAAGCTTTCTTT.

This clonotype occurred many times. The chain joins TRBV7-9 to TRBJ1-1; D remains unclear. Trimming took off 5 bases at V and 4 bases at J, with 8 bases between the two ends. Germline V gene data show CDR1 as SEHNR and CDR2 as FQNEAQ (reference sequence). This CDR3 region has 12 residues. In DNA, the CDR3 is TGTGCCAGCAGCCCACAGTCCACTGAAGCTTTCTTT. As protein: CASSPQSTEAFF.

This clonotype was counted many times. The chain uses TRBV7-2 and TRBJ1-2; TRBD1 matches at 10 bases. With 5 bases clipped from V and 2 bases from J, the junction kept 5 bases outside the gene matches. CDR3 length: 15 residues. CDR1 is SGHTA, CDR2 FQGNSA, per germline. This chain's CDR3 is CASSGPGQGNYGYTF. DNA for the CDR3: TGTGCCAGCAGCGGTCCGGGACAGGGGAACTATGGCTACACCTTC. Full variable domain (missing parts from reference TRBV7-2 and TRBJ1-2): GAGVSQSPSNKVTEKGKDVELRCDPISGHTALYWYRQSLGQGLEFLIYFQGNSAPDKSGLPSDRFSAERTGGSVSTLTIQRTQQEDSAVYLCASSGPGQGNYGYTFGSGTRLTVV.

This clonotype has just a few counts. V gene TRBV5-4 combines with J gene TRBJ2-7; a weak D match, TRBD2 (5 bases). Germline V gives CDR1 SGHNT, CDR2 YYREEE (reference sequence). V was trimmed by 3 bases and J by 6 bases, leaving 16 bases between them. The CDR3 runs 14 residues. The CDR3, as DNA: TGTGCCAGCAGCTCCGACTATCCGACGGGCGAGCAGTACTTC. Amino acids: CASSSDYPTGEQYF.

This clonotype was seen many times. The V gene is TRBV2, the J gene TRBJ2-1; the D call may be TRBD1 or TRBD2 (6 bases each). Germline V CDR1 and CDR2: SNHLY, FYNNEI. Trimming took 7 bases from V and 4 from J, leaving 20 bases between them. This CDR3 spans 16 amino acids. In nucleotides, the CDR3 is TGTGCCAGCACACAGGGCCTGGCGGGATGGTACAATGAGCAGTTCTTC. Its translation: CASTQGLAGWYNEQFF. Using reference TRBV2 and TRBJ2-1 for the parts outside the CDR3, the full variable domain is EPEVTQTPSHQVTQMGQEVILRCVPISNHLYFYWYRQILGQKVEFLVSFYNNEISEKSEIFDDQFSVERPDGSNFTLKIRSTKLEDSAMYFCASTQGLAGWYNEQFFGPGTRLTVL.

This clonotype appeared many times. The DNA of the CDR3 is TGTGCCAGCAGCTTAGCGCCAAGGTCGACTAGCGGCTCCTACGAGCAGTACTTC. This encodes CASSLAPRSTSGSYEQYF. V and J are TRBV7-2 and TRBJ2-7; TRBD2 aligns across 9 bases. This CDR3 spans 18 amino acids. Looked up from germline, CDR1 is SGHTA and CDR2 is FQGNSA. V shed 0 bases, J shed 0 bases, and the junction held 9 bases outside the gene matches.